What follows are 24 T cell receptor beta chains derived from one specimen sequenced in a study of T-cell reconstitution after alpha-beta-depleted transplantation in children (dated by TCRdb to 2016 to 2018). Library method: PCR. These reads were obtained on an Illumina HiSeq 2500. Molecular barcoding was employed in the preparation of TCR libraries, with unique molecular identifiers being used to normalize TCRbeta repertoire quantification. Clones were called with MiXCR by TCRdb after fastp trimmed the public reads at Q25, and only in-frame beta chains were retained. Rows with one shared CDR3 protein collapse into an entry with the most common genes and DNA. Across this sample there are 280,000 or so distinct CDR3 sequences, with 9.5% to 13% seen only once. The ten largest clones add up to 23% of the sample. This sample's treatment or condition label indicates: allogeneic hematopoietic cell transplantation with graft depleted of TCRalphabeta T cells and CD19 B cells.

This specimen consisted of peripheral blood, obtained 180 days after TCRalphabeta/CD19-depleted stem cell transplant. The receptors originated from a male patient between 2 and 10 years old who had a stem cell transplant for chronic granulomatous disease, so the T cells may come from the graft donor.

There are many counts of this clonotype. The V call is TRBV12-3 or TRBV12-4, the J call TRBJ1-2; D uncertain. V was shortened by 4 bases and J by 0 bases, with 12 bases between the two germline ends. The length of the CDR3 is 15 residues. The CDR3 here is CASSSQERANYGYTF. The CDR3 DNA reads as TGTGCCAGCAGTTCGCAGGAGAGGGCTAACTATGGCTACACCTTC.

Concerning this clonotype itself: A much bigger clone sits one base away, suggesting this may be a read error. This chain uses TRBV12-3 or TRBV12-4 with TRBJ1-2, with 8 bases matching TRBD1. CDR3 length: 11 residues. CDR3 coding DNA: TGTGCCAGCAGTGACAGGGGAAGCTACGCCTTC. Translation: CASSDRGSYAF.

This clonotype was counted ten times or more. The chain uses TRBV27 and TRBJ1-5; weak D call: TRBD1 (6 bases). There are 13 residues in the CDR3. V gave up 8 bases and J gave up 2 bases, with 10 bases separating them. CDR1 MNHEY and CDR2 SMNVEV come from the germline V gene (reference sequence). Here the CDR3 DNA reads TGTGCCAGCGGGGGCGTCGGCAATCAGCCCCAGCATTTT. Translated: CASGGVGNQPQHF.

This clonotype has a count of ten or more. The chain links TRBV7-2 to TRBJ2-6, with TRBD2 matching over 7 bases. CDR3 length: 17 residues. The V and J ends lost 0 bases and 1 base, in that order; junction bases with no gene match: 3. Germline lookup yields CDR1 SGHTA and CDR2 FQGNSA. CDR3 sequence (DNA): TGTGCCAGCAGCTTAGCTCGGGGGGTGTCTGGGGCCAACGTCCTGACTTTC. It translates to CASSLARGVSGANVLTF.

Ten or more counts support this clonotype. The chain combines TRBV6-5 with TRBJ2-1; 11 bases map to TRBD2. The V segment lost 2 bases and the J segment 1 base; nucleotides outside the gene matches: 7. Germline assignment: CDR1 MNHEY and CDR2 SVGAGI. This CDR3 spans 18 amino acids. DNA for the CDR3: TGTGCCAGCAGTTACGGTTATAGCGGGAGGGCATCCTACAATGAGCAGTTCTTC. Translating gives CASSYGYSGRASYNEQFF.

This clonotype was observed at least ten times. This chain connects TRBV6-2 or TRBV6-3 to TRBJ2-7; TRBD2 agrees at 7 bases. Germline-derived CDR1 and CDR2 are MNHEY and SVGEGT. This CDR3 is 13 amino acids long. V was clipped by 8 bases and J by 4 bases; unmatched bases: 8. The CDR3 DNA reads TGTGCCAGCGAGTGGGCTAGCGGATACGAGCAGTACTTC. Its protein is CASEWASGYEQYF.

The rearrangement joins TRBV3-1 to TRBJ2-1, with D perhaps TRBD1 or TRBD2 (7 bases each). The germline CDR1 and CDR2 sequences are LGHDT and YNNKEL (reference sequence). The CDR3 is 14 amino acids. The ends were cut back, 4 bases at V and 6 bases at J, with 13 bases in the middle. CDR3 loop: CASSLGRGGNEQFF. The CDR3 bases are TGTGCCAGCAGCCTGGGCAGGGGGGGCAATGAGCAGTTCTTC.

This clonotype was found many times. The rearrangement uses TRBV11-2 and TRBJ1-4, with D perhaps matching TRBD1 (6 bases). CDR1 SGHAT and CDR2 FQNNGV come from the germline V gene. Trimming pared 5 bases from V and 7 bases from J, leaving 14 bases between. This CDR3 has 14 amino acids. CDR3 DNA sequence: TGTGCCAGCAGCCGAACAGGGATATCTGAAAAACTGTTTTTT. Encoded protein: CASSRTGISEKLFF.

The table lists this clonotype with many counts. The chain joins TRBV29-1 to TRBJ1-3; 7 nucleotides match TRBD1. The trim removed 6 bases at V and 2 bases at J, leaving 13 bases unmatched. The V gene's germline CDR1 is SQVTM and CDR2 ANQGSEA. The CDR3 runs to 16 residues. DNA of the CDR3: TGCAGCGTCACGGACCCAAACGACAGGGCTGGAAACACCATATATTTT. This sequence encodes CSVTDPNDRAGNTIYF.

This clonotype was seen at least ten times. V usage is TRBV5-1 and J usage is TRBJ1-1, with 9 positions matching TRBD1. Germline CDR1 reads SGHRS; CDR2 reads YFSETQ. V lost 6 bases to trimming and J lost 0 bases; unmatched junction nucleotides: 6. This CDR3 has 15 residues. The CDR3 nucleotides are TGCGCCAGCACCGGGACAGGGAATTTGAACACTGAAGCTTTCTTT. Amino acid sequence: CASTGTGNLNTEAFF.

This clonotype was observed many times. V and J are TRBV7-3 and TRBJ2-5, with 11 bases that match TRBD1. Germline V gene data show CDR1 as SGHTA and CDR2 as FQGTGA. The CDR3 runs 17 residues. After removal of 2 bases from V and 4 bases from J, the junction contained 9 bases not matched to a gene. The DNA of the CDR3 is TGTGCCAGCAGCTTATCTTCCCGGACAGGGGGCGGAGAGACCCAGTACTTC. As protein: CASSLSSRTGGGETQYF.

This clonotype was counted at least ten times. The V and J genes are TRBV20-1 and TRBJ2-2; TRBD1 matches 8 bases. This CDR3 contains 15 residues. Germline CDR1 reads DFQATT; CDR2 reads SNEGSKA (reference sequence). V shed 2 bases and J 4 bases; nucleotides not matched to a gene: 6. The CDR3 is CSARPWTGTTGELFF. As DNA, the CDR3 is TGCAGTGCTAGACCTTGGACAGGGACCACCGGGGAGCTGTTTTTT.

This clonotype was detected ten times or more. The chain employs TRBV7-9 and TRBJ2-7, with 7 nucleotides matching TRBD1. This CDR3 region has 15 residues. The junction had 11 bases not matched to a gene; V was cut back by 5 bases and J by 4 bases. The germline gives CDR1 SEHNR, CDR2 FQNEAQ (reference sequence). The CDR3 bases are TGTGCCAGCAGCCCCCCGGAGACAGGGACGTACGAGCAGTACTTC. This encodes CASSPPETGTYEQYF.

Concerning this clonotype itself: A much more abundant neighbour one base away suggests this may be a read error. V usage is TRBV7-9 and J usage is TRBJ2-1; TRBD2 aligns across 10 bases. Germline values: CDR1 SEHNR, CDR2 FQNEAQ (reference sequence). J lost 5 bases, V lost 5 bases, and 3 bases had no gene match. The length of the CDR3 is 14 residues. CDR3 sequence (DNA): TGTGCCAGCAGCAGACTAGCGGGTAACAATGAGCAGTTCTTC. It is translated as CASSRLAGNNEQFF. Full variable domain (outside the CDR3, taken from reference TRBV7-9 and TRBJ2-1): DTGVSQNPRHKITKRGQNVTFRCDPISEHNRLYWYRQTLGQGPEFLTYFQNEAQLEKSRLLSDRFSAERPKGSFSTLEIQRTEQGDSAMYLCASSRLAGNNEQFFGPGTRLTVL.

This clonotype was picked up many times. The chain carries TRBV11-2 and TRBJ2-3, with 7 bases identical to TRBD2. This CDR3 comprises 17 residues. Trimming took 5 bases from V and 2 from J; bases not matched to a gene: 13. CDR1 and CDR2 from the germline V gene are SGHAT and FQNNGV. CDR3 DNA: TGTGCCAGCAGCCATAGATGGGAGGGAGGGATCACAGATACGCAGTATTTT. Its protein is CASSHRWEGGITDTQYF.

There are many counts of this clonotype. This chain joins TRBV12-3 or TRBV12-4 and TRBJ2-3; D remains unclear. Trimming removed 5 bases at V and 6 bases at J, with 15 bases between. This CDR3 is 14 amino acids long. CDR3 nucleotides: TGTGCCAGCAGTCCCCTACGCATGTCGGATACGCAGTATTTT. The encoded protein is CASSPLRMSDTQYF.

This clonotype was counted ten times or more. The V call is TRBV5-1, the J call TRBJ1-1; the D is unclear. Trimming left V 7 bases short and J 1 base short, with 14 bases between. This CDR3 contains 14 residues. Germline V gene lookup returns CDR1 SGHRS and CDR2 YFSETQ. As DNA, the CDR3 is TGCGCCAGCCGGACCGGTGGACCGAACACTGAAGCTTTCTTT. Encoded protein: CASRTGGPNTEAFF.

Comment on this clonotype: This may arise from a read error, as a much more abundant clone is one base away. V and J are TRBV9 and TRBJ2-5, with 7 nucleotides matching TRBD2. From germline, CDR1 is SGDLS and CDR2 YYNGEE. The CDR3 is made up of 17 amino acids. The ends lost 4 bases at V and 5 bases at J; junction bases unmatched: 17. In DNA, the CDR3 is TGTGCCAGCAGCATAGCTGGGGCGGGAGACCCGAGGGAGACCCAGTACTTC. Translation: CASSIAGAGDPRETQYF.

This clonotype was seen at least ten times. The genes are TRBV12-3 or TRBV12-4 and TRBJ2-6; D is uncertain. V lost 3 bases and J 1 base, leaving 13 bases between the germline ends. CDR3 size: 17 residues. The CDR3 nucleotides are TGTGCCAGCAGTTTGGGGTCTACGTTGTCTGGGGCCAACGTCCTGACTTTC. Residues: CASSLGSTLSGANVLTF.

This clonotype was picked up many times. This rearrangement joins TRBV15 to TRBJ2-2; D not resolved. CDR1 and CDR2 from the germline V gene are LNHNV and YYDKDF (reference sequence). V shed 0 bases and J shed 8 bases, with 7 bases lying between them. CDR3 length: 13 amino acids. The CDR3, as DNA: TGTGCCACCAGCAGAGATATGACGGGGGAGCTGTTTTTT. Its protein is CATSRDMTGELFF.

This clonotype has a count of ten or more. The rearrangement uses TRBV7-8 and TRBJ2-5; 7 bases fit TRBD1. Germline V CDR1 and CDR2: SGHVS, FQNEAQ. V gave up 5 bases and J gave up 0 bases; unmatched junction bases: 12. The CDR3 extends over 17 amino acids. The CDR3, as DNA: TGTGCCAGCAGCCATCTGTCGGGCGACAGGGACCAAGAGACCCAGTACTTC. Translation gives CASSHLSGDRDQETQYF.

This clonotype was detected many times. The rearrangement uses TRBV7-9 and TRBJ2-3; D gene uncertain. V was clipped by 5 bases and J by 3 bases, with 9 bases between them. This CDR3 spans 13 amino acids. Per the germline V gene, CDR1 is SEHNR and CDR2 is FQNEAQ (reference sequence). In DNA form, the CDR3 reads TGTGCCAGCAGCCACACAGATACAGATACGCAGTATTTT. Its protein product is CASSHTDTDTQYF.

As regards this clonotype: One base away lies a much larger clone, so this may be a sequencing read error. The DNA for the CDR3 is TGTGTCAGCACCCCCTCTGGCGGGAGGGAGACCCAGTACTTC. Protein sequence: CVSTPSGGRETQYF. The gene calls are TRBV12-3 or TRBV12-4 and TRBJ2-5, with 8 bases lining up with TRBD2. The CDR3 totals 14 residues.

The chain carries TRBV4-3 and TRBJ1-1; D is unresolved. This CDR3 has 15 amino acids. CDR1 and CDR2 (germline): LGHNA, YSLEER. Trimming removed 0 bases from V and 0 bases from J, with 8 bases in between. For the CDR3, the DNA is TGCGCCAGCAGCCAAGAAACCGCCCTGAACACTGAAGCTTTCTTT. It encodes CASSQETALNTEAFF.